This TCR beta chain was documented in a study of T cells in Graves' hyperthyroidism and ophthalmopathy. Cells are PBMCs isolated from 10 ml of fresh blood. Researchers took RNA transcripts and amplified the TCR beta CDR3 regions from them. With the HTBI primer set, the TCR CDR3 went through a first round of RT-PCR. Each CDR3 protein is one row after TCRdb ran MiXCR on the multiplex PCR reads. The table records 350,000 to 400,000 distinct CDR3 sequences, about 18% of them present only once. Broader study findings: The model's output predicted ophthalmopathy at a median of about 6.5 months prior to onset.

This clonotype appeared many times. Its antigen is unidentified. Germline CDR1 is SGHAT and CDR2 is FQDESV (reference sequence). The CDR3 covers 13 residues. V was trimmed by 3 bases and J by 3 bases, leaving 9 bases between them. The clonotype comes from a man younger than 35 with Graves' ophthalmopathy. This rearrangement joins TRBV11-1 to TRBJ2-7; the D is unclear. Sequenced material: blood. CDR3 in DNA: TGTGCCAGCAGCTTGCGGAGCCTCTACGAGCAGTACTTC. It translates to CASSLRSLYEQYF.